The 3 T cell receptor beta chains given below trace back to one sample, sequenced in a study of OX40 agonist ivuxolimab in advanced cancers. Data came from immunoSEQ multiplex PCR; TCRdb stores just in-frame clones and leaves some out. The sample has tens of thousands of clones; 65% to 90% are singletons. Material: CD4+ or CD8+ T cells sorted from blood, obtained in a trial of the OX40 agonist ivuxolimab. The origin of the receptors is an adult with an advanced solid tumor such as melanoma, head and neck, liver or kidney cancer.

The rearrangement links TRBV5-8 to TRBJ2-7, with D tentatively TRBD1 (5 bases). In germline, CDR1 is SGHTS, CDR2 YDEGEE. Trimming removed 4 bases from V and 5 bases from J, with 13 bases in between. The CDR3 runs 13 residues. As DNA, the CDR3 is TGTGCCAGCAGCCTGGGGCCACCCCACGAGCAGTACTTC. Encoded protein: CASSLGPPHEQYF.

This rearrangement joins TRBV27 to TRBJ1-5; D might be TRBD1 (5 bases). Trimming stripped 5 bases from V and 1 base from J, with 15 bases between. Germline V gene data show CDR1 as MNHEY and CDR2 as SMNVEV (reference sequence). This CDR3 has 16 amino acids. The CDR3 loop is CASSELGASSNQPQHF. The DNA of the CDR3 is TGTGCCAGCAGTGAACTCGGGGCCTCCAGCAATCAGCCCCAGCATTTT.

The V call is TRBV7-2, the J call TRBJ2-7; 11 bases match TRBD2. Germline trimming cut 5 bases from V and 1 base from J; bases unmatched to any gene: 7. In germline, CDR1 is SGHTA, CDR2 FQGNSA. This CDR3 is built from 16 residues. CDR3 sequence (DNA): TGTGCCAGCAGCGGACGACTAGCGGGGCCTTCCTACGAGCAGTACTTC. Residues: CASSGRLAGPSYEQYF.